The 5 T cell receptor beta chains below all came from one sample that was sequenced in a study of PD-L1 blockade in urothelial cancer. Assay used: immunoSEQ multiplex PCR; TCRdb lists only in-frame clones, some missing. This table has around 80,000 clones, 91% appearing once. The time point was: peripheral blood 6 weeks after treatment start. The sample was PBMCs, taken around atezolizumab (anti-PD-L1) treatment. These receptors all stem from a woman of 80 years or more with urothelial cancer.

The chain is built from TRBV10-1 and TRBJ2-1; a weak D match, TRBD2 (6 bases). This CDR3 spans 15 amino acids. Germline loops: CDR1 WNHNN, CDR2 SYGVQD (reference sequence). The ends were cut back, 2 bases at V and 3 bases at J, with 11 bases in the middle. The CDR3 nucleotides read TGCGCCAGCAGTGAGGGGACTGAGGTCTACAATGAGCAGTTCTTC. This sequence encodes CASSEGTEVYNEQFF.

The chain couples TRBV5-5 to TRBJ2-3; TRBD2 agrees at 9 bases. This CDR3 has 16 residues. Germline V gene sequence: CDR1 SGHKS, CDR2 YYEKEE (reference sequence). With V trimmed by 3 bases and J by 0 bases, 5 bases remained unmatched. This chain's CDR3 is CASSSGLARSTDTQYF. In nucleotides, the CDR3 is TGTGCCAGCAGCTCCGGACTAGCGAGGAGCACAGATACGCAGTATTTT. Combining the CDR3 with reference TRBV5-5 and TRBJ2-3 gives the whole variable domain DAGVTQSPTHLIKTRGQQVTLRCSPISGHKSVSWYQQVLGQGPQFIFQYYEKEERGRGNFPDRFSARQFPNYSSELNVNALLLGDSALYLCASSSGLARSTDTQYFGPGTRLTVL.

The chain joins TRBV7-3 to TRBJ2-1, with D perhaps matching TRBD2 (5 bases). V lost 5 bases, J lost 0 bases, and 14 bases lay in between. CDR1 and CDR2 from the germline V gene are SGHTA and FQGTGA. The CDR3 is 16 amino acids. The CDR3 DNA follows: TGTGCCAGCAGCGCCTCGGGGATTAGCTCCTACAATGAGCAGTTCTTC. It yields the protein CASSASGISSYNEQFF.

The genes are TRBV7-6 and TRBJ1-4; 11 bases map to TRBD1. The CDR3 extends over 16 amino acids. The V segment lost 4 bases and the J segment 11 bases; nucleotides outside the gene matches: 12. Germline values: CDR1 SGHVS, CDR2 FNYEAQ. CDR3 nucleotides: TGTGCCAGCAGCTCATATGACCGGGACAGGGGGTACAAACTGTTTTTT. Its protein product is CASSSYDRDRGYKLFF.

This rearrangement joins TRBV5-8 to TRBJ2-1; the match to TRBD2 covers 9 bases. V shed 0 bases, J shed 1 base, and the junction held 5 bases outside the gene matches. The CDR3 extends over 17 amino acids. CDR1 SGHTS and CDR2 YDEGEE come from the germline V gene. The CDR3, as DNA: TGTGCCAGCAGCTTGGGAATAGCGGGAGTGTCCTACAATGAGCAGTTCTTC. Its protein product is CASSLGIAGVSYNEQFF.